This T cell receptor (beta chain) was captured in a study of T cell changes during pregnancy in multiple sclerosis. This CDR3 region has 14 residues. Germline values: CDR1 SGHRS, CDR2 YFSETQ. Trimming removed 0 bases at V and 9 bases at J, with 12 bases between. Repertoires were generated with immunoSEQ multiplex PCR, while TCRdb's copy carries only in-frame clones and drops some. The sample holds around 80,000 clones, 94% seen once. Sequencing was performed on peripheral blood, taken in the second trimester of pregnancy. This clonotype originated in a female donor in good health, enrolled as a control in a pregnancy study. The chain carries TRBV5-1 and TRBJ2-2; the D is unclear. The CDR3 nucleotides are TGCGCCAGCAGCTTGGGGCAACCTTCCCGGGAGCTGTTTTTT. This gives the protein CASSLGQPSRELFF.